Listed below are T cell receptor beta chains from one sample, sequenced in a study of cytomegalovirus exposure and HLA in healthy donors. TCRdb's table, derived via immunoSEQ multiplex PCR, lists solely in-frame clones and lacks some. The repertoire has under 200,000 clones, 82% of them found once; the top ten carry about 1.4%. The source material was PBMCs. These receptors all come from a girl aged 10-17 years in good health and CMV-seropositive. CDR3s include the opening cysteine and the closing phenylalanine or tryptophan. Each record gives: J gene, V gene, D gene, clone size, CDR3 DNA, CDR3 protein. D genes are given only for firm matches. Size tells how often a clone was seen (once, few, many) or the class of an expanded clone, and some rows leave it out.

>TRBJ2-3|TRBV5-6|-|-
TGTGCCAGCAGCGACGGCGGGACGCAGTATTTT
CASSDGGTQYF
>TRBJ2-2|TRBV27|TRBD2|-
TGTGCCAGCAGTTTACTAGCGGGGGTCACCGGGGAGCTGTTTTTT
CASSLLAGVTGELFF
>TRBJ1-2|TRBV19|-|-
TGTGCCAGTAGTACCACAGACAGGTACTATGGCTACACCTTC
CASSTTDRYYGYTF
>TRBJ1-5|TRBV28|TRBD1|-
TGTGCCAGCAGTTTACGTCCGGACAGGACATGGAATAGCAATCAGCCCCAGCATTTT
CASSLRPDRTWNSNQPQHF
>TRBJ2-2|TRBV18|TRBD2|-
TGTGCCAGCTCACCAGGGACTAGCGGGAACACCGGGGAGCTGTTTTTT
CASSPGTSGNTGELFF
>TRBJ2-1|TRBV6-4|-|-
TGTGCCAGCAGTGCGTCTAGCTCCTACAATGAGCAGTTCTTC
CASSASSSYNEQFF
>TRBJ2-1|TRBV6-4|-|few
TGTGCCAGCAGTGAGGAACAGGGAGCTTCGCATGAGCAGTTCTTC
CASSEEQGASHEQFF
>TRBJ2-7|TRBV6-5|-|once
TGTGCCAGCGGCCAGGGCGTAGGCGAGCAGTACTTC
CASGQGVGEQYF
>TRBJ1-1|TRBV6-5|-|-
TGTGCCAGCAGAGCGTCGTTGAACACTGAAGCTTTCTTT
CASRASLNTEAFF
>TRBJ2-2|TRBV14|TRBD2|-
TGTGCCAGCAGCTACTTTGGGACTAGCGGGAGGGTTACCTCGAACACCGGGGAGCTGTTTTTT
CASSYFGTSGRVTSNTGELFF
>TRBJ2-1|TRBV19|TRBD2|-
TGTGCCAGTAGTGTCTTAGCGGGCCCTTCCTACAATGAGCAGTTCTTC
CASSVLAGPSYNEQFF
>TRBJ2-1|TRBV5-1|-|few
TGCGCCAGCAGCCGGGACAATGAGCAGTTCTTC
CASSRDNEQFF
>TRBJ2-3|TRBV27|TRBD2|-
TGTGCCAGCAGTCGGACTAGCGGGGGCACAGATACGCAGTATTTT
CASSRTSGGTDTQYF
>TRBJ2-7|TRBV7-2|TRBD2|-
TGTGCCAGCAGCACATGGGGCGGGGGCTCCTACGAGCAGTACTTC
CASSTWGGGSYEQYF
>TRBJ1-1|TRBV13|-|-
TGTGCCAGCACCAGGACACCGAACACTGAAGCTTTCTTT
CASTRTPNTEAFF
>TRBJ2-4|TRBV6-1|-|-
TGTGCGGGGTCTGAGGGCCCCACCAAAAACATTCAGTACTTC
CAGSEGPTKNIQYF
>TRBJ1-1|TRBV5-6|-|-
TGTGCCAGCAGCTTTATAACGTTTGGAGTTGAAGCTTTCTTT
CASSFITFGVEAFF
>TRBJ2-7|TRBV28|TRBD1|-
TGTGCCAGCAGTCTCCGGGACAGGTACGAGCAGTACTTC
CASSLRDRYEQYF
>TRBJ2-4|TRBV2|-|-
TGTGCCAGCAGAGCAGGGTCACTAGCCAAAAACATTCAGTACTTC
CASRAGSLAKNIQYF
>TRBJ2-1|TRBV5-4|TRBD2|-
TGTGCCAGCAGCTTGGGGGGGGGAAGCTCCTACAATGAGCAGTTCTTC
CASSLGGGSSYNEQFF
>TRBJ1-2|TRBV19|-|-
TGTGCCAGTAGTATCGCAGGGGCCGAAGCCTATGGCTACACCTTC
CASSIAGAEAYGYTF
>TRBJ1-5|TRBV19|TRBD1|-
TGTGCCAGTAGTCCCCCGGGACAGGGGGTTCAGCCCCAGCATTTT
CASSPPGQGVQPQHF
>TRBJ2-7|TRBV10-2|-|-
TGCGCCAGCAAGGCTAGATCTTACGAGCAGTACTTC
CASKARSYEQYF
>TRBJ2-1|TRBV6-4|-|-
TGTGCCAGCAGTGAGTCGCTAGCGCATGAGCAGTTCTTC
CASSESLAHEQFF
>TRBJ2-1|TRBV2|TRBD2|-
TGTGCCAGCACCGGGACTAGCTACAATGAGCAGTTCTTC
CASTGTSYNEQFF
>TRBJ1-4|TRBV28|-|-
TGTGCCAGCAGTTTGTTAGGATACAGGAAGGAAAAACTGTTTTTT
CASSLLGYRKEKLFF
>TRBJ2-7|TRBV25-1|TRBD1|-
TGTGCCAGCAGTGGACAGGGAACGTACGAGCAGCACTTC
CASSGQGTYEQHF
>TRBJ1-1|TRBV27|TRBD1|-
TGTGCCAGCAGTGCCGGGACAGGGGAAAATCCCGGGGCTTTCTTT
CASSAGTGENPGAFF
>TRBJ2-5|TRBV7-2|TRBD2|-
TGTGCCAGCAGCTTATTCGGGGGGGCCGGAGAGACCCAGTACTTC
CASSLFGGAGETQYF
>TRBJ1-1|TRBV4-1|-|-
TGCGCCAGCAGCCAAGAAGGTGGCAGACTAACTGAAGCTTTCTTT
CASSQEGGRLTEAFF
>TRBJ1-2|TRBV9|TRBD1|-
TGTGCCAGCAGCGTCACAGGGGATAACTATGGCTACACCTTC
CASSVTGDNYGYTF
>TRBJ2-5|TRBV6-1|TRBD2|-
TGTGCCAGCAATCGGCGGGGGGGTAGTGAGGAGACCCAGTACTTC
CASNRRGGSEETQYF
>TRBJ1-2|TRBV7-5|-|-
TGTGCCAGAATCAAGAGGACAGAGAACTATGGCTACACCTTC
CARIKRTENYGYTF
>TRBJ2-7|TRBV7-6|TRBD1|-
TGTGCCAGCAGCCCCCTAAAACAGGGGGTAGGGTCCGAGCAGTACTTC
CASSPLKQGVGSEQYF
>TRBJ1-5|TRBV7-2|TRBD1|-
TGTGCCAGCAGCTTAGTTTCCCTGGGACAGGGTATTCAGCCCCAGCATTTT
CASSLVSLGQGIQPQHF
>TRBJ1-1|TRBV27|-|-
TGTGCCAGCAGTTTTCGAGGGTTACAGCTCATGAACACTGAAGCTTTCTTT
CASSFRGLQLMNTEAFF
>TRBJ1-2|TRBV30|-|-
TGTGCCTGGAGCCTAAGGTCCGACAGCCACTATGGCTACACCTTC
CAWSLRSDSHYGYTF
>TRBJ1-5|TRBV5-8|-|few
TGTGCCAGCAGCTTGGGACAGGCATACAATCAGCCCCAGCATTTT
CASSLGQAYNQPQHF
>TRBJ2-7|TRBV18|TRBD2|-
TGTGCCAGCTCACCTGCGGGGGGCGGGCACGAGCAGTACTTC
CASSPAGGGHEQYF
>TRBJ2-2|TRBV30|TRBD1|once
TGTGCTCTTAGACAGGGAGTTTACCCCGGGGAGCTGTTTTTT
CALRQGVYPGELFF
>TRBJ2-1|TRBV14|-|-
TGTGCCAGCAGCCAGAGCACCGGGACTTACAATGAGCAGTTCTTC
CASSQSTGTYNEQFF
>TRBJ1-1|TRBV7-2|-|-
TGTGCCAGCAGCCCATCCGGAGGGGACACTGAAGCTTTCTTT
CASSPSGGDTEAFF
>TRBJ2-1|TRBV23-1|TRBD1|-
TGCGCCAGCAGTCAATCGGGCGGCAGGGGGAAGGAGCAGTTCTTC
CASSQSGGRGKEQFF
>TRBJ2-2|TRBV7-9|TRBD1|-
TGTGCCAGCAGCGTAGACAGGGGAACCGGGGAGCTGTTTTTT
CASSVDRGTGELFF
>TRBJ1-2|TRBV6-1|-|-
TGTGCCAGCAGTGAGCAGGAAAACTATGGCTACACCTTC
CASSEQENYGYTF
>TRBJ2-3|TRBV9|-|-
TGTGCCAGCAGCGATCGGGGGGCGGGCACAGATACGCAGTATTTT
CASSDRGAGTDTQYF
>TRBJ2-1|TRBV10-1|-|-
TGCGCCAGCGGGGACTTGGATGAGCAGTTCTTC
CASGDLDEQFF
>TRBJ1-5|TRBV30|TRBD1|-
TGTGCCTGGAGTACCGGGACAGATAGCAATCAGCCCCAGCATTTT
CAWSTGTDSNQPQHF
>TRBJ1-1|TRBV6-5|-|-
TGTGCCAGCAGTTACGGCAGCGCCACTGAAGCTTTCTTT
CASSYGSATEAFF
>TRBJ2-1|TRBV27|TRBD2|-
TGTGCCAGCAGTTTATTGCGCGGGAGTAACTACAATGAGCAGTTCTTC
CASSLLRGSNYNEQFF
>TRBJ2-3|TRBV5-1|TRBD2|-
TGCGCCAGCAGCCGAGGACTAGCGGGAGAGGCAGATACGCAGTATTTT
CASSRGLAGEADTQYF
>TRBJ1-1|TRBV18|-|few
TGTGCCAGCTCACCCCCGGGGGGCACTGAAGCTTTCTTT
CASSPPGGTEAFF
>TRBJ2-5|TRBV11-2|TRBD1|-
TGTGCCAGCAGCTTAAATCGGGACAGGGTTAAAGAGACCCAGTACTTC
CASSLNRDRVKETQYF
>TRBJ2-5|TRBV29-1|-|-
TGCAGCGTTGAGTATGCTAAAGAGACCCAGTACTTC
CSVEYAKETQYF